This section outlines one T cell receptor beta chain sequence together with its context. In the original analysis: The assay estimated nucleated cells by amplifying reference gene primers. Data came from immunoSEQ multiplex PCR; TCRdb stores just in-frame clones and leaves some out. That table furnishes V, J and clone size, whereas the DNA furnished D and trimming. This table has tens of thousands of clones, 86% appearing once. The data were obtained in a study of blood T cell repertoires in COVID-19. Study-wide context: Some COVID-19 samples were acute and others convalescent; all came from the United States, Italy and Spain.

The sample taken for sequencing was peripheral blood. The clonotype was recovered from a man aged 25-40 years with acute or convalescent COVID-19.

CDR3 nucleotides: TGTGCCAGCAGCGCTCGGGACAGGGGTTATGGCTACACCTTC. The encoded protein is CASSARDRGYGYTF. The chain joins TRBV7-9 to TRBJ1-2; 10 bases map to TRBD1. The V segment lost 5 bases and the J segment 5 bases; nucleotides outside the gene matches: 5. This CDR3 comprises 14 residues. Germline V gives CDR1 SEHNR, CDR2 FQNEAQ (reference sequence).